Presented here are 10 T cell receptor beta chains from one specimen sequenced in a study of cytomegalovirus exposure and HLA in healthy donors. Primers included in the PCR were 60 Vbeta and 13 Jbeta primers. TCRdb keeps only in-frame clones here, not all; method: immunoSEQ multiplex PCR. The table has about 150,000 clones, 60% to 80% seen once. The material sequenced was PBMCs. The receptors shown here come from a male donor in good health and CMV-seronegative.

Here the CDR3 reads CASSFSGANYGYTF. DNA for the CDR3: TGTGCCAGCAGCTTTTCCGGGGCTAACTATGGCTACACCTTC. The chain joins TRBV5-5 to TRBJ1-2; the D is unclear. V gave up 2 bases and J gave up 0 bases, with 8 bases separating them. This CDR3 is 14 amino acids long. Germline lookup yields CDR1 SGHKS and CDR2 YYEKEE (reference sequence).

This clone was seen only a few times. The chain recombines TRBV6-1 with TRBJ2-3; 11 bases agree with TRBD2. CDR1 and CDR2 (germline): MNHNS, SASEGT. The CDR3 consists of 15 residues. V trimming: 4 bases; J trimming: 6 bases; junction bases outside the gene matches: 6. The CDR3 nucleotides are TGTGCCAGCAGTGGGGTAGCGGGAGGGCCTGATACGCAGTATTTT. It codes for CASSGVAGGPDTQYF.

J is TRBJ2-2 and V is TRBV11-2; 8 bases are shared with TRBD1. Germline V gives CDR1 SGHAT, CDR2 FQNNGV. The CDR3 runs to 17 residues. V dropped 2 bases and J dropped 1; count of bases not matched to a gene: 6. The chain's CDR3 is CASSLLRGQGNTGELFF. The CDR3 bases are TGTGCCAGCAGCTTATTGCGTGGACAGGGGAACACCGGGGAGCTGTTTTTT.

J is TRBJ2-7 and V is TRBV5-6; TRBD2 agrees at 7 bases. The CDR3 extends over 14 amino acids. V trimming: 0 bases; J trimming: 7 bases; junction bases outside the gene matches: 7. Germline CDR1 SGHDT, CDR2 YYEEEE. The CDR3 DNA is TGTGCCAGCAGCTTGGGAGCGGGAACCGCTGAGCAGTACTTC. This encodes CASSLGAGTAEQYF.

The gene calls are TRBV7-2 and TRBJ2-1; D perhaps matches TRBD2 (5 bases). V dropped 0 bases and J dropped 13 bases, with 10 bases sitting between them. This CDR3 region has 12 residues. Germline CDR1 and CDR2: SGHTA and FQGNSA. The CDR3 region is CASSLASPGQFF. In nucleotides, the CDR3 is TGTGCCAGCAGCTTAGCGTCCCCGGGACAGTTCTTC.

This chain connects TRBV29-1 to TRBJ2-1, with 12 bases lining up with TRBD2. This CDR3 spans 19 amino acids. CDR1 is SQVTM and CDR2 is ANQGSEA in the germline V gene. V lost 4 bases and J lost 4; bases outside the gene matches: 17. This CDR3 is CSVVGLAGPRGASYNEQFF. The DNA of the CDR3 is TGCAGCGTTGTCGGACTAGCGGGACCCCGGGGTGCGAGTTACAATGAGCAGTTCTTC.

The count of this clone is one. The chain has TRBV29-1 and TRBJ1-1; a weak D match, TRBD1 (6 bases). The CDR3 length is 13 residues. Germline V gene lookup returns CDR1 SQVTM and CDR2 ANQGSEA. V lost 6 bases and J lost 5, with 16 bases in between. This CDR3 reads CSVDQTGLTEAFF. CDR3 nucleotides: TGCAGCGTGGACCAGACAGGCCTGACTGAAGCTTTCTTT.

The chain combines TRBV2 with TRBJ2-3, with 12 bases fitting TRBD2. CDR1 is SNHLY and CDR2 is FYNNEI in the germline V gene. The CDR3 runs to 15 residues. Trimming took 5 bases from V and 6 from J; bases not matched to a gene: 6. This CDR3 reads CASSWTSGKEDTQYF. As DNA, the CDR3 is TGTGCCAGCAGTTGGACTAGCGGGAAGGAGGATACGCAGTATTTT.

The chain has TRBV30 and TRBJ1-2; 7 bases agree with TRBD1. The CDR3 consists of 14 residues. V shed 0 bases and J 4 bases; nucleotides not matched to a gene: 5. From germline, CDR1 is GTSNPN and CDR2 SVGIG (reference sequence). The CDR3 spells CAWSVVTGPYGYTF. In DNA, the CDR3 is TGTGCCTGGAGTGTCGTGACAGGGCCCTATGGCTACACCTTC.

The rearrangement links TRBV7-8 to TRBJ1-2; 9 nucleotides line up with TRBD1. The germline V gene has CDR1 SGHVS and CDR2 FQNEAQ. The CDR3 is 14 amino acids. V dropped 4 bases and J dropped 8; count of bases not matched to a gene: 8. CDR3 DNA: TGTGCCAGCAGCTCAATTACAGGGGGCGGCGGCTACACCTTC. Protein product: CASSSITGGGGYTF.